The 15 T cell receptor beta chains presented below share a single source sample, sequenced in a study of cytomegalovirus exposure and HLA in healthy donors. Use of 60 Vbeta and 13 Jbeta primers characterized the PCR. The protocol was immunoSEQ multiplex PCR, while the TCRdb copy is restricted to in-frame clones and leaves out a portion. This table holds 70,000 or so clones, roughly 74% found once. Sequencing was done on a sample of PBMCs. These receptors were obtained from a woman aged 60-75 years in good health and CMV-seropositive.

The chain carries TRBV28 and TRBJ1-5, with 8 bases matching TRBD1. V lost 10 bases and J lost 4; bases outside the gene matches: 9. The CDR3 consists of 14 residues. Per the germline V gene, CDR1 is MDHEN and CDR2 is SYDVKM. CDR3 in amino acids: CAIKETGANQPQHF. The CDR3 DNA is TGTGCCATCAAAGAGACAGGGGCAAATCAGCCCCAGCATTTT.

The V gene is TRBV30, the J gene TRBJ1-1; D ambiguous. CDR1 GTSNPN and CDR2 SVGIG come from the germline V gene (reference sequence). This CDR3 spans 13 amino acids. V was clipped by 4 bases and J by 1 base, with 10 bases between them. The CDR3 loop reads CAWNKRRNTEAFF. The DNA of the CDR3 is TGTGCCTGGAACAAACGGAGGAACACTGAAGCTTTCTTT. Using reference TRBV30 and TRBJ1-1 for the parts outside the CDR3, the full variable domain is SQTIHQWPATLVQPVGSPLSLECTVEGTSNPNLYWYRQAAGRGLQLLFYSVGIGQISSEVPQNLSASRPQDRQFILSSKKLLLSDSGFYLCAWNKRRNTEAFFGQGTRLTVV.

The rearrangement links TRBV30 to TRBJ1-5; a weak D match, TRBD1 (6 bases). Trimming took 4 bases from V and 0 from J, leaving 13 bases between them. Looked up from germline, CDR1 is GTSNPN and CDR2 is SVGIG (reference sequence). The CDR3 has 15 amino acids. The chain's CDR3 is CAWNPGQISNQPQHF. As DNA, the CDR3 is TGTGCCTGGAATCCGGGACAAATTAGCAATCAGCCCCAGCATTTT. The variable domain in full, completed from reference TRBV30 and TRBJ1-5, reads SQTIHQWPATLVQPVGSPLSLECTVEGTSNPNLYWYRQAAGRGLQLLFYSVGIGQISSEVPQNLSASRPQDRQFILSSKKLLLSDSGFYLCAWNPGQISNQPQHFGDGTRLSIL.

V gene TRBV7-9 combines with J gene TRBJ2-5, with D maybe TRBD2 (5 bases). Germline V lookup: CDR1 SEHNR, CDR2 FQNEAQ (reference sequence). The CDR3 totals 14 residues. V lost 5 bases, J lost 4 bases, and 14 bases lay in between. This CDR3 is CASSERASGETQYF. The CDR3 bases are TGTGCCAGCAGCGAGAGGGCGTCGGGAGAGACCCAGTACTTC.

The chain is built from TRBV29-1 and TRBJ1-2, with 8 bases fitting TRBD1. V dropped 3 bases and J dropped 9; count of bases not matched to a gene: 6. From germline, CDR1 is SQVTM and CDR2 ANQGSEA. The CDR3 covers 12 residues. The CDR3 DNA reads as TGCAGCGTTGATGTCCAGGGGGCGAGCTACACCTTC. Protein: CSVDVQGASYTF.

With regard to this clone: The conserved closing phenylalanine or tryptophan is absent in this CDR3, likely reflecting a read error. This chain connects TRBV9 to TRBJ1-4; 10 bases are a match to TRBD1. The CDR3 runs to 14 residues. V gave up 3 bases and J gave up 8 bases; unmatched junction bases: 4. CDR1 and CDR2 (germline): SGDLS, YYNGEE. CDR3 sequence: CASSEGQGQEKLFV. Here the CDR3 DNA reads TGTGCCAGCAGCGAGGGACAGGGGCAGGAAAAACTGTTTGTT.

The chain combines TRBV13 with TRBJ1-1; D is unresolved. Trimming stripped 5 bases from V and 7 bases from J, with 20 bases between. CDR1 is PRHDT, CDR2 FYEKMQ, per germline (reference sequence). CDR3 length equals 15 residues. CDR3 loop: CASSRYRAGGSEAFF. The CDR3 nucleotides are TGTGCCAGCAGCCGATATCGTGCCGGAGGCAGTGAAGCTTTCTTT. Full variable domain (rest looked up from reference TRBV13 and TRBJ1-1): AAGVIQSPRHLIKEKRETATLKCYPIPRHDTVYWYQQGPGQDPQFLISFYEKMQSDKGSIPDRFSAQQFSDYHSELNMSSLELGDSALYFCASSRYRAGGSEAFFGQGTRLTVV.

The CDR3 loop reads CASRRTGTPGAFF. CDR3 in DNA: TGTGCCAGCAGGAGGACAGGGACCCCTGGAGCTTTCTTT. The rearrangement uses TRBV2 and TRBJ1-1; the match to TRBD1 covers 8 bases. The CDR3 loop spans 13 amino acids. Trimming cost V 6 bases and J 10 bases; bases outside gene matches: 10. Germline assignment: CDR1 SNHLY and CDR2 FYNNEI.

CDR3 nucleotides: TGTGCCAGTAGCCAACAGGGGATGGGGGCTGAAGCTTTCTTT. The encoded protein is CASSQQGMGAEAFF. The chain couples TRBV19 to TRBJ1-1; 7 bases agree with TRBD1. The V gene end was trimmed by 6 bases and the J gene end by 6 bases; junction bases not matched to a gene: 10. The CDR3 contains 14 residues. Germline CDR1 and CDR2: LNHDA and SQIVND (reference sequence).

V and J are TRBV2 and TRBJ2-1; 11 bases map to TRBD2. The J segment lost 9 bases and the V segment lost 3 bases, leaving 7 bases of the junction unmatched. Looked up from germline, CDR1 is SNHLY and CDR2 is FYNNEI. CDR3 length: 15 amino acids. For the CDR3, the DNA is TGTGCCAGCAGTGAGGCGGTAGCGGGAGGGTCTGAGCAGTTCTTC. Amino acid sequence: CASSEAVAGGSEQFF.

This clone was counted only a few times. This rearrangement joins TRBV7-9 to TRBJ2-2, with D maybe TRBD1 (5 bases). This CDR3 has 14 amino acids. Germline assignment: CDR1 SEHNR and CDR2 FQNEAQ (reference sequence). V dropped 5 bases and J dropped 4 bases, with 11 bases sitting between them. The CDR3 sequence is CASSRGQFTGELFF. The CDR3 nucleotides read TGTGCCAGCAGCCGAGGACAATTCACCGGGGAGCTGTTTTTT. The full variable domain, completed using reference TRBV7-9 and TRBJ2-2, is DTGVSQNPRHKITKRGQNVTFRCDPISEHNRLYWYRQTLGQGPEFLTYFQNEAQLEKSRLLSDRFSAERPKGSFSTLEIQRTEQGDSAMYLCASSRGQFTGELFFGEGSRLTVL.

In DNA form, the CDR3 reads TGTGCCAGCAGGCGACCGACAGCAGCTAACTATGGCTACACCTTC. It codes for CASRRPTAANYGYTF. The chain employs TRBV6-1 and TRBJ1-2; D may be TRBD1 (5 bases). Germline V CDR1 and CDR2: MNHNS, SASEGT. The CDR3 sequence is 15 residues long. V lost 6 bases and J lost 0, with 14 bases in between.

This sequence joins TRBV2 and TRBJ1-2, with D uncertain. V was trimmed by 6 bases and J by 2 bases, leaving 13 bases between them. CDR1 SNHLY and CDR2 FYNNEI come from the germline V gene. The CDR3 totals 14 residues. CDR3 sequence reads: CASSPLLANYGYTF. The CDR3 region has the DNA TGTGCCAGCAGCCCTCTCTTAGCGAACTATGGCTACACCTTC. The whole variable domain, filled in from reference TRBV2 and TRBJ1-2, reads EPEVTQTPSHQVTQMGQEVILRCVPISNHLYFYWYRQILGQKVEFLVSFYNNEISEKSEIFDDQFSVERPDGSNFTLKIRSTKLEDSAMYFCASSPLLANYGYTFGSGTRLTVV.

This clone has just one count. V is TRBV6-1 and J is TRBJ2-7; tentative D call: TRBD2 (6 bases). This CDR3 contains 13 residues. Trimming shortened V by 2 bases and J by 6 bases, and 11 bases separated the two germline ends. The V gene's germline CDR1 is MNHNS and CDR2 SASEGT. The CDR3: CASSERGIGEQYF. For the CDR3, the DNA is TGTGCCAGCAGTGAACGGGGGATTGGCGAGCAGTACTTC.

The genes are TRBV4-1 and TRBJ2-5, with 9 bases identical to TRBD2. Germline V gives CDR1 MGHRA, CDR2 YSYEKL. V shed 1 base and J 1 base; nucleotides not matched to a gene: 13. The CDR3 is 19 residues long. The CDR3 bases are TGCGCCAGCAGCCAAGGAGCCCTTGCGGCGGGGGGGGCCCAAGAGACCCAGTACTTC. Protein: CASSQGALAAGGAQETQYF.